This TCR beta chain was recovered during a study of blood T cell repertoires in COVID-19. Participant age was roughly 18 to 95 years, and participants resided in about two dozen US areas. Donors were grouped by their self-reported clinical history. V lost 0 bases, J lost 4 bases, and 5 bases stayed unmatched. The germline V gene encodes CDR1 SGHRS and CDR2 YFSETQ. CDR3 length: 15 amino acids. In the authors' methods: Reference gene primer amplification in the assay estimated nucleated cell counts. Sequencing used immunoSEQ multiplex PCR; TCRdb keeps in-frame clones, though not all of them. The V and J calls and the clone size are those of that table, but D and trimming were determined from the DNA. The sample yields 200,000 or so clones, 83% seen once. There are a few counts of this clone.

This clonotype was sampled from a woman in her 50s who had been exposed to COVID-19. The sequencing sample was made of PBMCs or T cells enriched from blood (not recorded which). This chain joins TRBV5-1 and TRBJ2-5, with 8 bases identical to TRBD2. Written as DNA, the CDR3 is TGCGCCAGCAGCTTGGAAAGAGCGGGGGTAGAGACCCAGTACTTC. Protein: CASSLERAGVETQYF.